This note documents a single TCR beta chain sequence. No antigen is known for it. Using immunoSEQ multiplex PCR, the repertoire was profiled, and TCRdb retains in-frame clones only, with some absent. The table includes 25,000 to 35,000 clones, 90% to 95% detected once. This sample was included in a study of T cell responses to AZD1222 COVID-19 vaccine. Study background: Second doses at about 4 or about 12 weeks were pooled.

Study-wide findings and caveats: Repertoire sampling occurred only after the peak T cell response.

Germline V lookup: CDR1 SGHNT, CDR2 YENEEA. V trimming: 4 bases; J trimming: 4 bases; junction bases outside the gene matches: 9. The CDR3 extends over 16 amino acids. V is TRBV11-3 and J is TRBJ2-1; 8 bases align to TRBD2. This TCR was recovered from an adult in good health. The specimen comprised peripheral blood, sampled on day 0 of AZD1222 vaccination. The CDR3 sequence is CASSSGGLAGYNEQFF. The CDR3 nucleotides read TGTGCCAGCAGCTCAGGTGGGCTAGCGGGTTACAATGAGCAGTTCTTC.